The rows below give T cell receptor beta chains drawn from one sample of a study of blood T cell repertoires in COVID-19. Sequencing used immunoSEQ multiplex PCR; TCRdb keeps in-frame clones, though not all of them. The sample records over 300,000 clones, 90% being singletons. The sample comprised peripheral blood. The receptors were sampled from a man between 18 and 29 years old with active or convalescent COVID-19. Both conserved end residues are part of each CDR3. Rows may omit the clone size; those that give it use once, few, many or a size class.

V: TRBV7-8; size: -; CDR3: CASSLTPADREGYGYTF
V: TRBV10-3; size: -; CDR3: CAISEGETGTQPQHF
V: TRBV6-5; size: -; CDR3: CASRMDRRTSTEQYF
V: TRBV9; size: -; CDR3: CASSLQGSSSPLHF
V: TRBV15; size: -; CDR3: CATSRDQGAVRETQYF
V: TRBV11-2; size: -; CDR3: CASSRTGEKEKLFF
V: TRBV4-3; size: -; CDR3: CASSQESLGRQPQHF
V: TRBV4-2; size: -; CDR3: CASRPEHRGDQPQHF
V: TRBV6-2/TRBV6-3; size: -; CDR3: CASSYSGGSYEQYF
V: TRBV5-6; size: -; CDR3: CASSLRGYGYTF
V: TRBV4-3; size: -; CDR3: CASSPLAGNEQFF
V: TRBV4-3; size: -; CDR3: CASSQVTRQDFYGYTF
V: TRBV7-3; size: -; CDR3: CASSLTRQGSSYNEQFF
V: TRBV9; size: -; CDR3: CASSVGSGTIEAFF
V: TRBV2; size: -; CDR3: CASSDLSGRPQETQYF
V: TRBV7-3; size: once; CDR3: CASSSTGTEAFF
V: TRBV28; size: -; CDR3: CASSFSGQGRQPQHF
V: TRBV2; size: -; CDR3: CASTRVGFENTEAFF
V: TRBV30; size: -; CDR3: CACPGPLEKQYF
V: TRBV12-3/TRBV12-4; size: -; CDR3: CASTSSRGYTF
V: TRBV6-5; size: -; CDR3: CASSHGPYGYTF
V: TRBV28; size: once; CDR3: CASSLRDRGPTF
V: TRBV27; size: -; CDR3: CASSFLELPGELFF
V: TRBV19; size: -; CDR3: CASSIGGGYTF
V: TRBV6-1; size: once; CDR3: CASSEYPETPTRYEQYF
V: TRBV18; size: -; CDR3: CASSPNSQETQYF
V: TRBV23-1; size: -; CDR3: CASSQSRGQGAVGYTF
V: TRBV6-5; size: -; CDR3: CASRSQGPNAEAFF
V: TRBV7-8; size: -; CDR3: CASSRPGQVSANYGYTF
V: TRBV18; size: -; CDR3: CASSPDRQVRYGYTF
V: TRBV2; size: once; CDR3: CASSPGLAVYNEQFF
V: TRBV6-5; size: once; CDR3: CASSYSWDTPRDTQYF
V: TRBV7-3; size: -; CDR3: CASSLSTAYEQYF
V: TRBV14; size: -; CDR3: CASSPGGGSTDTQYF
V: TRBV6-5; size: -; CDR3: CASSYSSQGASGYTF
V: TRBV4-3; size: -; CDR3: CASSQDLFGNYGYTF
V: TRBV7-6; size: -; CDR3: CASSPGQGTDTQYF
V: TRBV7-9; size: -; CDR3: CASSLVVEGHTEAFF
V: TRBV5-4; size: -; CDR3: CASSFGAGVREQYF
V: TRBV19; size: -; CDR3: CASSMAGELGNQPQHF
V: TRBV6-5; size: -; CDR3: CASSRGRWELFF
V: TRBV24-1; size: -; CDR3: CATSESDSINYGYTF
V: TRBV7-3; size: -; CDR3: CASSLTFTRTGELFF
V: TRBV4-1; size: -; CDR3: CASSQVRGNEQYF
V: TRBV6-1; size: -; CDR3: CASSEVGLAGKDEQFF
V: TRBV4-2; size: -; CDR3: CASSPQGGSPYNEQFF
V: TRBV7-2; size: -; CDR3: CASSLGAGVNYGYTF
V: TRBV19; size: -; CDR3: CASRAVDRGLTEAFF
V: TRBV19; size: once; CDR3: CASSAGGGNQPQHF
V: TRBV9; size: -; CDR3: CASSNRDRGTEAFF